This paragraph covers one TCR beta chain sequence. Participant-reported clinical history was the basis for cohort assignment. The sample is drawn from a study of blood T cell repertoires in COVID-19. Study-wide background: The cDNA or gDNA used as material had been derived from T cells, B-cell-depleted T cells, or PBMCs.

The CDR3 consists of 16 residues. Germline lookup yields CDR1 MNHEY and CDR2 SVGAGI. V gave up 0 bases and J gave up 6 bases; unmatched junction bases: 6. Assay used: immunoSEQ multiplex PCR; TCRdb lists only in-frame clones, some missing. The table includes 400,000 or so clones, roughly 86% detected once. The rearrangement uses TRBV6-5 and TRBJ1-2; the match to TRBD1 covers 11 bases. Sequencing was carried out using PBMCs or T cells enriched from blood (not recorded which). The sequence derives from a woman aged 40 to 50 with acute COVID-19. CDR3 sequence: CASSYSWTGGIDGYTF. As DNA, the CDR3 is TGTGCCAGCAGTTACTCGTGGACAGGGGGCATAGATGGCTACACCTTC.